One and the same sample provided the 21 T cell receptor beta chains below, sequenced in a study of blood T cell repertoires in COVID-19. Produced via immunoSEQ multiplex PCR; TCRdb's table is partial and in-frame only. This table has about 150,000 clones, about 80% appearing once. The sequencing input was peripheral blood. These receptors were collected from a man in his fifties or sixties with acute or convalescent COVID-19.

The rearrangement uses TRBV19 and TRBJ1-2; TRBD1 matches 7 bases. Germline CDR1 is LNHDA and CDR2 is SQIVND (reference sequence). Trimming removed 7 bases from V and 6 bases from J; junction bases left unmatched: 8. The CDR3 sequence is 13 residues long. CDR3 sequence reads: CASMRQGLNGYTF. The CDR3 DNA follows: TGTGCCAGTATGCGACAGGGCCTTAATGGCTACACCTTC.

This chain links TRBV9 with TRBJ2-1, with TRBD2 matching over 10 bases. Germline loops: CDR1 SGDLS, CDR2 YYNGEE. The CDR3 is made up of 14 amino acids. Trimming at V came to 0 bases and at J to 12 bases, leaving 6 bases not matched to a gene. The CDR3 DNA follows: TGTGCCAGCAGCGTAGAAGCGGGAGGGATGGGGCAGTTCTTC. Translating gives CASSVEAGGMGQFF.

The chain combines TRBV7-9 with TRBJ2-5; D is possibly TRBD1 (7 bases). The CDR3 extends over 17 amino acids. V was shortened by 5 bases and J by 5 bases, with 24 bases between the two germline ends. Germline V gene lookup returns CDR1 SEHNR and CDR2 FQNEAQ (reference sequence). Written as DNA, the CDR3 is TGTGCCAGCAGCCCCGAACTTGAGGGGGGACAGAGGGAGACCCAGTACTTC. Translation: CASSPELEGGQRETQYF.

Here the CDR3 reads CASSLTGNYGYTF. In DNA form, the CDR3 reads TGTGCCAGCAGTCTGACAGGGAACTATGGCTACACCTTC. The gene calls are TRBV2 and TRBJ1-2; TRBD1 agrees at 7 bases. This CDR3 region has 13 residues. Germline CDR1 is SNHLY and CDR2 is FYNNEI. J lost 2 bases, V lost 5 bases, and 2 bases had no gene match. Supplemented by reference TRBV2 and TRBJ1-2, the full variable domain reads EPEVTQTPSHQVTQMGQEVILRCVPISNHLYFYWYRQILGQKVEFLVSFYNNEISEKSEIFDDQFSVERPDGSNFTLKIRSTKLEDSAMYFCASSLTGNYGYTFGSGTRLTVV.

This CDR3 is CASSWGGQGIDGYTF. The CDR3 DNA follows: TGTGCCAGCAGTTGGGGAGGACAGGGTATTGATGGCTACACCTTC. The gene calls are TRBV28 and TRBJ1-2; 8 bases line up with TRBD1. This CDR3 has 15 amino acids. With 4 bases clipped from V and 6 bases from J, the junction kept 10 bases outside the gene matches. CDR1 is MDHEN, CDR2 SYDVKM, per germline.

The chain joins TRBV5-1 to TRBJ1-6; D gene uncertain. From germline, CDR1 is SGHRS and CDR2 YFSETQ. Trimming left V 3 bases short and J 0 bases short, with 16 bases between. This CDR3 spans 18 amino acids. CDR3 DNA: TGCGCCAGCAGCTCAAGAGACTTTTCTAGCTCCTATAATTCACCCCTCCACTTT. It translates to CASSSRDFSSSYNSPLHF. Looking up the rest from reference TRBV5-1 and TRBJ1-6 gives the full variable domain: KAGVTQTPRYLIKTRGQQVTLSCSPISGHRSVSWYQQTPGQGLQFLFEYFSETQRNKGNFPGRFSGRQFSNSRSEMNVSTLELGDSALYLCASSSRDFSSSYNSPLHFGNGTRLTVT.

This chain uses TRBV4-2 with TRBJ1-5; D gene unclear. The germline V gene encodes CDR1 LGHNA and CDR2 YNFKEQ. The CDR3 has 16 residues. Trimming took 0 bases from V and 3 from J, leaving 12 bases between them. In nucleotides, the CDR3 is TGTGCCAGCAGCCAAGAAGGATACAGTTACAATCAGCCCCAGCATTTT. It encodes CASSQEGYSYNQPQHF.

The chain has TRBV10-3 and TRBJ1-2; D is possibly TRBD1 (5 bases). V lost 7 bases and J 14 bases, leaving 20 bases between the germline ends. The CDR3 has 12 residues. The germline CDR1 and CDR2 sequences are ENHRY and SYGVKD. DNA of the CDR3: TGTGCCATCACTGGGGACTCGGATTCACGGACCTTC. Protein product: CAITGDSDSRTF.

The genes are TRBV7-2 and TRBJ2-7; D gene ambiguous. Germline V CDR1 and CDR2: SGHTA, FQGNSA. The V end was cut by 5 bases, the J end by 2 bases, with 13 bases between. This CDR3 comprises 14 residues. The CDR3 spells CASSARSSTYEQYF. The CDR3 bases are TGTGCCAGCAGCGCCCGAAGCTCCACCTACGAGCAGTACTTC.

J is TRBJ2-1 and V is TRBV18; 11 nucleotides line up with TRBD2. The CDR3 totals 16 residues. V lost 0 bases to trimming and J lost 7 bases; unmatched junction nucleotides: 5. Per the germline V gene, CDR1 is KGHSH and CDR2 is LQKENI. The DNA for the CDR3 is TGTGCCAGCTCACCACCCATCACTAGCGGGAGTAATGAGCAGTTCTTC. Amino acid sequence: CASSPPITSGSNEQFF.

This clone showed up just a few times. The rearrangement links TRBV7-9 to TRBJ2-5, with D possibly being TRBD1 (6 bases). The CDR3 covers 14 residues. Trimming removed 5 bases from V and 3 bases from J, with 13 bases in between. Per germline, CDR1 SEHNR and CDR2 FQNEAQ (reference sequence). The DNA for the CDR3 is TGTGCCAGCAGCCCCTTCAACAGGGAAGAGACCCAGTACTTC. Its translation is CASSPFNREETQYF.

This rearrangement joins TRBV9 to TRBJ2-5, with D possibly matching TRBD1 (6 bases). This CDR3 region has 14 residues. Germline V gene data show CDR1 as SGDLS and CDR2 as YYNGEE. Trimming removed 4 bases from V and 5 bases from J, with 15 bases in between. The CDR3 region has the DNA TGTGCCAGCAGCCCAAAAACAGGGTCCGAGACCCAGTACTTC. Its translation is CASSPKTGSETQYF.

The chain uses TRBV4-3 and TRBJ2-7; 9 bases align to TRBD2. The J segment lost 7 bases and the V segment lost 0 bases, leaving 7 bases of the junction unmatched. Germline CDR1 and CDR2: LGHNA and YSLEER. The CDR3 runs 15 residues. CDR3 amino acids: CASSQDAGLAGEQYF. DNA of the CDR3: TGCGCCAGCAGCCAAGATGCGGGGCTAGCGGGGGAGCAGTACTTC.

The V and J genes are TRBV5-1 and TRBJ1-4, with 9 bases fitting TRBD1. The germline CDR1 and CDR2 sequences are SGHRS and YFSETQ. J lost 4 bases, V lost 2 bases, and 9 bases had no gene match. The CDR3 is 17 amino acids. CDR3 sequence: CASSFGTGSRGNEKLFF. The CDR3 nucleotides read TGCGCCAGCAGCTTTGGGACAGGGAGTCGAGGTAATGAAAAACTGTTTTTT.

The chain joins TRBV12-3 or TRBV12-4 to TRBJ2-5; a possible D gene is TRBD2 (7 bases). V lost 10 bases and J 7 bases, leaving 19 bases between the germline ends. The CDR3 is 13 amino acids. The CDR3 spells CATSRGGEGTQYF. The CDR3 coding sequence is TGTGCCACCTCTAGGGGGGGGGAGGGGACCCAGTACTTC.

The J gene is TRBJ2-1, the V gene TRBV6-6; D unclear. This CDR3 has 12 amino acids. Trimming left V 6 bases short and J 0 bases short, with 3 bases between. From germline, CDR1 is MNHNY and CDR2 SVGAGI (reference sequence). CDR3 in amino acids: CASSGSYNEQFF. In nucleotides, the CDR3 is TGTGCCAGCAGCGGCTCCTACAATGAGCAGTTCTTC.

The rearrangement links TRBV7-2 to TRBJ1-3; TRBD1 might be the D (5 bases). Deletions cut 5 bases from V and 3 bases from J, with 14 bases between. The CDR3 sequence is 15 residues long. Germline CDR1 and CDR2: SGHTA and FQGNSA. The CDR3 region has the DNA TGTGCCAGCAGCCGGGGGGGGAGTGGTGGAAACACCATATATTTT. It translates to CASSRGGSGGNTIYF.

V is TRBV6-5 and J is TRBJ1-4; 7 bases align to TRBD1. In germline, CDR1 is MNHEY, CDR2 SVGAGI. V lost 0 bases, J lost 6 bases, and 1 base stayed unmatched. CDR3 size: 14 residues. The CDR3 here is CASSYSGGDEKLFF. The CDR3 DNA reads as TGTGCCAGCAGTTACTCAGGGGGCGATGAAAAACTGTTTTTT.

V usage is TRBV10-3 and J usage is TRBJ1-1; D is ambiguous. CDR3 length equals 15 residues. CDR1 is ENHRY and CDR2 is SYGVKD in the germline V gene. The ends were cut back, 7 bases at V and 5 bases at J, with 20 bases in the middle. For the CDR3, the DNA is TGTGCCATCACTCCGTTCGCGGACTCGGGGACTGAAGCTTTCTTT. The encoded protein is CAITPFADSGTEAFF.

This chain links TRBV6-5 with TRBJ2-5, with a weak D call TRBD2 (5 bases). The germline V and J ends were trimmed by 5 bases and 2 bases, with 12 bases remaining between them. In germline, CDR1 is MNHEY, CDR2 SVGAGI. The length of the CDR3 is 14 residues. CDR3 sequence (DNA): TGTGCCAGCAGTCCCGGACTCGGACAAGAGACCCAGTACTTC. It codes for CASSPGLGQETQYF.

This chain uses TRBV6-4 with TRBJ1-5; D might be TRBD1 (5 bases). There are 14 residues in the CDR3. Germline lookup yields CDR1 MRHNA and CDR2 SNTAGT. The ends were cut back, 4 bases at V and 4 bases at J, with 11 bases in the middle. CDR3 sequence (DNA): TGTGCCAGCAGTGCTACGGGGGGAAATCAGCCCCAGCATTTT. This encodes CASSATGGNQPQHF.